The clone carrying this TCR beta chain has a handful of counts. The sample originates from a study of blood T cell repertoires in COVID-19. For the study at large: The United States, Italy and Spain supplied acute and convalescent COVID-19 samples. Sample material is recorded as cDNA or gDNA derived from T cells, B-cell-depleted T cells, or PBMCs.

In the study's own analysis: Amplified reference gene primers provided the basis for estimating nucleated cell counts. Some clones are missing from TCRdb's copy, which holds only in-frame ones; the method was immunoSEQ multiplex PCR. V and J calls and clone size are given by that table; D and trimming were obtained from the DNA. In the table there are 200,000 to 250,000 clones, about nine tenths of which are singletons. Germline-derived CDR1 and CDR2 are SGHDN and FVKESK. CDR3 size: 18 residues. V lost 2 bases and J lost 3; bases outside the gene matches: 13. Sequences were obtained from PBMCs or T cells enriched from blood (not recorded which). The sequence was obtained from a woman aged 25 to 39 who had recovered from COVID-19. V gene TRBV14 combines with J gene TRBJ1-5, with 7 positions matching TRBD1. The DNA for the CDR3 is TGTGCCAGCAGCCAAATTAGGGGGCAGGTTGGCCTCAATCAGCCCCAGCATTTT. This sequence encodes CASSQIRGQVGLNQPQHF.